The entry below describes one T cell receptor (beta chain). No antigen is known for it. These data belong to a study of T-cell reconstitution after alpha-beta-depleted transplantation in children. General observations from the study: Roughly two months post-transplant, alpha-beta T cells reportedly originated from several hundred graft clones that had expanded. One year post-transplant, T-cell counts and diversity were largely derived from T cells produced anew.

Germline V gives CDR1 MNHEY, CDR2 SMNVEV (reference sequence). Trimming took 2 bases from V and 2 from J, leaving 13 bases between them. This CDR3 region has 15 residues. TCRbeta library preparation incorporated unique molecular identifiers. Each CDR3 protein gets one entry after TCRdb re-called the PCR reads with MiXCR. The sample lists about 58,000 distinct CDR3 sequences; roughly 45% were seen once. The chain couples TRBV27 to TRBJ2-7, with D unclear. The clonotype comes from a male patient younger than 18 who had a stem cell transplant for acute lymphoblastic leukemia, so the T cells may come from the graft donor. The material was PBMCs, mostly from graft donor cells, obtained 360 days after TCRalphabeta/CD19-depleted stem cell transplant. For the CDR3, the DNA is TGTGCCAGCAGTTTACCGGGTCTGGCAACCTACGAGCAGTACTTC. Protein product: CASSLPGLATYEQYF.